This TCR beta chain came from a study of shared clonotypes between healthy human individuals (dated by TCRdb to the early 2020s). General notes on the study: The cohort comprised a couple of women and a few men aged 18 to 49 years. For each donor, three plates each were used for CD4 naive and CD4 memory, two plates were used for CD8 naive, and one plate was used for CD8 memory. The study deeply sequenced blood TCR repertoires of five healthy adults to estimate repertoire size and the extent of clonotype sharing between individuals. To increase sequencing depth and limit assay-specific biases, TCR repertoire library preparation and sequencing were carried out by different laboratories using diverse techniques. Each donor's leukapheresis produced roughly between about 0.9 and 9.5 billion PBMCs.

A remark on this clone: It has no known antigen specificity. Nothing much larger sits one base from this clone, and base qualities are not available.

TCR CDR3 regions were amplified from genomic DNA by multiplex PCR using the deep immunoSEQ assay. For each cell subset, the extracted genomic DNA was distributed evenly across all wells of several immunoSEQ 96-well plates, and each plate served as one replicate. Each replicate PCR for sorted subsets received around 210 ng genomic DNA, equal to some 32,000 T cell genomes. The purified libraries were quantified using a Qubit 3.0 fluorometer, sized with a Bioanalyzer 2100, and then quantified again using the KAPA Library Quantification kit. Every immunoSEQ 96-well plate was sequenced on a separate single-read 150-cycle Illumina NextSeq 550 flow cell. On the study's bioinformatics: Because the immunoSEQ output included only junctional sequences and no quality scores, the filtering could not be the same as the filtering used for full-length reads. To assign V/J genes and CDR3, sequences were annotated using PyIR, a Python wrapper for IgBLAST v1.9, with IMGT germline references. Reads were removed for weak V/J assignments (E-value above 1e-6), missing CDR3, stop codons, out-of-frame junctions, or ambiguous translated residues. V3J clonotypes were defined as sequences sharing the same inferred V gene, J gene, and CDR3 amino acid sequence. The percentage overlap between two repertoires was calculated by dividing the number of shared unique clonotypes by the size of the smaller repertoire. RTK rarefaction, the Chao1 estimator, and Recon v2.1 estimates of unobserved clonotypes were used to assess repertoire richness. For all TCRbeta clonotypes obtained by the gDNA method from several donors, generation probabilities were computed with OLGA. In TCRdb, the immuneACCESS table is reduced to in-frame sequences with V and J assigned. These tables do not hold every clone; where another copy was compared, an unresolved V gene accounts for under half, and the others remain unexplained. The DNA gave D and trimming, while V, J and clone size come from that table. The sample records a few million clones, roughly 95% of which are singletons. Roughly 0.13% of the sample rests with the top ten.

Overall study results and their limits: The small number of donors limited the genetic and exposure-history diversity represented. Larger estimated clonotype richness was generally found for naive subsets than for memory subsets. Pairwise subsampling indicated that sequencing depth was expected to affect the degree of clonotype sharing among donors. Incomplete sequencing was indicated by rarefaction of sorted-subset datasets, despite the large sequencing depth. About 5% of naive CD4, 3% to 3.5% of naive CD8, roughly 2.4% of memory CD4, and approximately 0.39% of memory CD8 clonotypes were shared across several donors. Compared with non-shared clonotypes, the clonotypes found in all four sorted-subset donors had higher generation probabilities. Sampling was restricted to blood, and TCR repertoires in tissue are likely to differ from TCR repertoires in blood.

CDR3 length: 14 amino acids, cysteine to phenylalanine. Only the CDR3 DNA is retained, 42 bases long and in frame from the first base. The donors were healthy, HIV-negative adults with no recently reported acute infections or vaccinations. Only Caucasian adults living in Nashville, Tennessee, USA were represented among the donors. CD4+ T cells were enriched by magnetic negative selection; naive cells were then positively selected on CD45RA, and the negative fraction formed the memory subset. After blood collection by leukapheresis, PBMCs were isolated using Ficoll-Histopaque density gradient centrifugation and then cryopreserved in the vapor phase of liquid nitrogen. Purity and quantity of every magnetically sorted T cell population were checked by analytical flow cytometry. Genomic DNA was isolated from every sorted fraction and measured by UV absorbance on a Nanodrop 2000c.

This clonotype originated in a man younger than 35 in good health. Material: naive CD4+ T cells sorted from blood. This sample's cell subset or site label indicates: CD45RA+ positively selected. The rearranged chain carries TRBV21-1 and TRBJ1-2; the DNA was not compared with TRBD1, the D call given in the table. TRBV21-1 is assigned pseudogene status. The CDR3 has the sequence CASSPSAGVYGYTF. The base sequence is TGTGCCAGCAGCCCCTCGGCAGGGGTCTATGGCTACACCTTC.